This entry lists 5 T cell receptor beta chains sequenced from one sample in a study of blood T cell repertoires in COVID-19. Profiling relied on immunoSEQ multiplex PCR, and the TCRdb table lists in-frame clones only, not all of them. The repertoire consists of 150,000 to 200,000 clones, with under 80% occurring once and the leading ten covering about 13%. The sample was peripheral blood. The receptors derive from a man aged 50-59 years who had recovered from COVID-19.

This clone occurred many times. The chain has TRBV4-1 and TRBJ2-7; D is unresolved. The V end was cut by 0 bases, the J end by 3 bases, with 12 bases between. Germline lookup yields CDR1 MGHRA and CDR2 YSYEKL. The CDR3 has 15 residues. CDR3 in DNA: TGCGCCAGCAGCCAAGATACGAGCTTGAGCTACGAGCAGTACTTC. Translating gives CASSQDTSLSYEQYF.

This chain links TRBV27 with TRBJ2-2, with D possibly TRBD1 on 8 matching bases. There are 16 residues in the CDR3. The V and J ends lost 6 bases and 2 bases respectively, with 16 bases between them. Germline CDR1 is MNHEY and CDR2 is SMNVEV (reference sequence). In nucleotides, the CDR3 is TGTGCCAGCAGGCGGACAGGGAGGGCCAACACCGGGGAGCTGTTTTTT. Translation gives CASRRTGRANTGELFF.

The V call is TRBV18, the J call TRBJ2-2, with TRBD2 as a possible D gene (5 bases). V was clipped by 2 bases and J by 0 bases, with 10 bases between them. Germline values: CDR1 KGHSH, CDR2 LQKENI. This CDR3 has 16 amino acids. CDR3 region: CASSPTGNPNTGELFF. The CDR3 bases are TGTGCCAGCTCACCAACCGGGAACCCGAACACCGGGGAGCTGTTTTTT.

This sequence joins TRBV11-2 and TRBJ2-2; D is possibly TRBD1 (6 bases). Germline CDR1 reads SGHAT; CDR2 reads FQNNGV. This CDR3 contains 15 residues. V shed 3 bases and J shed 4 bases, with 12 bases lying between them. DNA for the CDR3: TGTGCCAGCAGCTTCTGGGGCAGGGGCACCGGGGAGCTGTTTTTT. It translates to CASSFWGRGTGELFF.

This CDR3 is CASSGRLADHNEQFF. The CDR3, as DNA: TGTGCCAGCAGCGGAAGACTAGCCGACCACAATGAGCAGTTCTTC. The chain employs TRBV5-4 and TRBJ2-1, with 7 bases fitting TRBD2. This CDR3 comprises 15 residues. V shed 4 bases and J 5 bases; nucleotides not matched to a gene: 9. From germline, CDR1 is SGHNT and CDR2 YYREEE (reference sequence).